This T cell receptor beta chain was captured by sequencing in a study of blood T cells in healthy people across ages. Trimming took 4 bases from V and 4 from J, leaving 10 bases between them. This CDR3 has 13 residues. The germline gives CDR1 LNHDA, CDR2 SQIVND (reference sequence). The authors isolated at least 6.5 million PBMCs per sample. The total RNA that was extracted per sample amounted to at least 5 micrograms. PCR was performed a second time for about 7 to 12 cycles using a sample-barcoded 5' primer and a J-beta primer mix. Each cDNA molecule was tagged by a template-switch adaptor that had 12 random nucleotides. MiXCR, run by TCRdb on the 5' RACE reads, gives a single entry per CDR3 protein. The repertoire holds some 790,000 distinct CDR3 sequences, with around 26% as singletons.

This chain connects TRBV19 to TRBJ1-1; the D is unclear. The TCR was taken from a woman aged 80 or over in good health. Sequenced sample: blood. CDR3: CASSRQASTEAFF. In DNA, the CDR3 is TGTGCCAGTAGTAGACAAGCGAGCACTGAAGCTTTCTTT.